This entry features one T cell receptor beta chain sequence. This entry belongs to a study of blood T cell repertoires in COVID-19. Study details: There were acute and convalescent COVID-19 samples, and they came from the United States, Italy and Spain. In each case, the material was cDNA or gDNA derived from T cells, B-cell-depleted T cells, or PBMCs.

V shed 0 bases and J shed 1 base, with 15 bases lying between them. The CDR3 consists of 17 residues. Looked up from germline, CDR1 is MDHEN and CDR2 is SYDVKM. Profiled with immunoSEQ multiplex PCR; TCRdb holds only in-frame clones, not every one. Altogether about 310,000 clones are present, approximately 89% being singletons, with the ten largest covering less than 9.5%. The V call is TRBV28, the J call TRBJ2-5; TRBD1 might be the D (5 bases). Sequenced: peripheral blood. This sequence originates from a woman between 45 and 60 years old who had recovered from COVID-19. The CDR3: CASSLWSHQGAQETQYF. CDR3 DNA: TGTGCCAGCAGTTTATGGTCGCACCAAGGGGCCCAAGAGACCCAGTACTTC.